The clone carrying this TCR beta chain is medium-sized by share. Antigen: not known. As handled by the study authors: A classifier for distant metastasis in papillary thyroid cancer was constructed using CDR3 differences observed across clinicopathological groups. TCRdb re-called clones from the PCR reads using MiXCR. The V and J calls reflect TCRdb's pipeline rather than the authors' work. The sample consists of fewer than 35,000 clones, about 10% of them appearing once. V was cut by 5 bases and J by 4 bases, with 9 bases left in between. CDR3 size: 12 residues. Germline CDR1 and CDR2: SGHTA and FQGNSA. The data derive from a study of metastatic and nonmetastatic thyroid tumors. Study background: Repertoires from malignant and benign thyroid patients were compared across blood and tumor or nodule tissue. Study conclusions and caveats: A significant increase in TCR beta diversity was reportedly seen in malignant thyroid tumors relative to benign nodules, in blood and tumor.

Treatment of any kind had been given to no patient before thyroid surgery. Sample: blood. This TCR was recovered from a female donor with papillary thyroid cancer or a benign thyroid nodule (not recorded which). Some clones in this sample may be carry-over from other donors' samples. The chain has TRBV7-2 and TRBJ2-7; maybe TRBD2 (5 bases). The CDR3 DNA reads as TGTGCCAGCAGCCAGAGCGGTTACGAGCAGTACTTC. It encodes CASSQSGYEQYF.